The 17 T cell receptor beta chains given below trace back to one sample, sequenced in a study of cytomegalovirus exposure and HLA in healthy donors (dated by TCRdb to about 2017). Libraries came from the immunoSEQ multiplex PCR assay. The multiplex PCR relied on a mix of 60 forward primers for TCR Vbeta segments and 13 reverse primers for TCR Jbeta segments. TCRdb retrieved this table from immuneACCESS and kept in-frame rearrangements only. Not all clones are present; in checked studies, unresolved V genes account for under half, and no reason is known for the remainder. This sample gives around 160,000 clones in total; roughly three quarters of them show up just once. The ten largest clones add up to less than 9% of the sample. The sample comprised PBMCs. Every receptor here comes from a male donor in good health and CMV-seropositive.

This clone was counted between two and nine times. The chain is built from TRBV9 and TRBJ2-2; 9 nucleotides align to TRBD1. The CDR3 has 15 amino acids. The junction had 5 bases not matched to a gene; V was cut back by 2 bases and J by 6 bases. The germline V gene has CDR1 SGDLS and CDR2 YYNGEE. The CDR3 spells CASSVRDRASGELFF. The CDR3 DNA follows: TGTGCCAGCAGCGTTCGGGACAGGGCTTCCGGGGAGCTGTTTTTT.

For this clone: Other DNA sequences of this sample code for an identical CDR3. CDR3 DNA sequence: TGTGCCAGCAGCTCGAGGACAGGGGCGGATGGCTACACCTTC. Translating gives CASSSRTGADGYTF. The chain joins TRBV7-2 to TRBJ1-2, with 9 bases fitting TRBD1. Germline-derived CDR1 and CDR2 are SGHTA and FQGNSA. J was trimmed by 6 bases and V by 4 bases; bases with no gene match: 6. The CDR3 covers 14 residues. Full variable domain (rest looked up from reference TRBV7-2 and TRBJ1-2): GAGVSQSPSNKVTEKGKDVELRCDPISGHTALYWYRQSLGQGLEFLIYFQGNSAPDKSGLPSDRFSAERTGGSVSTLTIQRTQQEDSAVYLCASSSRTGADGYTFGSGTRLTVV.

The chain combines TRBV27 with TRBJ2-7, with TRBD1 identical over 9 bases. This CDR3 is built from 14 residues. Trimming at V came to 5 bases and at J to 5 bases, leaving 7 bases not matched to a gene. Germline V gene sequence: CDR1 MNHEY, CDR2 SMNVEV (reference sequence). This CDR3 reads CASSLNRGQNEQYF. CDR3 bases: TGTGCCAGCAGTCTCAACAGGGGGCAGAACGAGCAGTACTTC.

This clone showed up just a few times. Within the sample, other DNA sequences also encode this same CDR3. The rearrangement joins TRBV5-1 to TRBJ2-3, with no clear D. The V and J ends lost 2 bases and 5 bases respectively, with 3 bases between them. The CDR3 has 11 residues. The germline V gene has CDR1 SGHRS and CDR2 YFSETQ. Here the CDR3 DNA reads TGCGCCAGCAGCTTACAAGATACGCAGTATTTT. This translates into CASSLQDTQYF.

This chain uses TRBV6-1 with TRBJ2-7, with 7 positions matching TRBD2. The germline V gene has CDR1 MNHNS and CDR2 SASEGT. This CDR3 spans 14 amino acids. J was trimmed by 2 bases and V by 2 bases; bases with no gene match: 3. The CDR3 sequence: CASSEQLAAYEQYF. The CDR3 nucleotides read TGTGCCAGCAGTGAACAGCTAGCGGCCTACGAGCAGTACTTC.

This clone was counted a few times. The V and J genes are TRBV30 and TRBJ2-6; D uncertain. The V and J ends lost 0 bases and 3 bases respectively, with 6 bases between them. This CDR3 has 14 residues. Germline CDR1 reads GTSNPN; CDR2 reads SVGIG (reference sequence). CDR3 sequence (DNA): TGTGCCTGGAGTGTGGCTTTTGGGGCCAACGTCCTGACTTTC. This gives the protein CAWSVAFGANVLTF.

The rearrangement links TRBV11-3 to TRBJ2-3; 7 bases fit TRBD2. V shed 5 bases, J shed 2 bases, and the junction held 13 bases outside the gene matches. CDR3 length equals 17 residues. Germline loops: CDR1 SGHNT, CDR2 YENEEA. CDR3 nucleotide sequence: TGTGCCAGCAGCATAGGGGAGCGGGACCGGCCCACAGATACGCAGTATTTT. Translated, it gives CASSIGERDRPTDTQYF.

The rearrangement uses TRBV7-3 and TRBJ2-5; 11 nucleotides match TRBD2. The CDR3 is 15 residues long. With 5 bases clipped from V and 7 bases from J, the junction kept 9 bases outside the gene matches. Germline CDR1 is SGHTA and CDR2 is FQGTGA. The CDR3 loop is CASSPVAGGRVTQYF. The CDR3 DNA is TGTGCCAGCAGCCCCGTAGCGGGGGGGCGCGTGACCCAGTACTTC.

The rearrangement uses TRBV4-3 and TRBJ1-4; no definite D call. Germline values: CDR1 LGHNA, CDR2 YSLEER. Trimming cost V 1 base and J 10 bases, with 13 bases left between them. The CDR3 sequence is 14 residues long. CDR3 bases: TGCGCCAGCAGCCAAGCACGGAGCCCGGGAAAACTGTTTTTT. This translates into CASSQARSPGKLFF.

This clone has just a few counts. V usage is TRBV30 and J usage is TRBJ2-2; D ambiguous. The germline V gene encodes CDR1 GTSNPN and CDR2 SVGIG (reference sequence). V was clipped by 0 bases and J by 0 bases, with 8 bases between them. This CDR3 spans 15 amino acids. CDR3 residues: CAWSVRGANTGELFF. CDR3 nucleotide sequence: TGTGCCTGGAGTGTCAGAGGTGCGAACACCGGGGAGCTGTTTTTT.

The J gene is TRBJ2-1, the V gene TRBV7-8; D is perhaps TRBD2 (5 bases). CDR3 length: 16 residues. The V gene lost 5 bases and the J gene lost 7 bases, with 21 bases spanning the gap. Germline assignment: CDR1 SGHVS and CDR2 FQNEAQ. In nucleotides, the CDR3 is TGTGCCAGCAGCCCCAGAACGGGGTTCGTAGGGAATGAGCAGTTCTTC. It specifies CASSPRTGFVGNEQFF.

This clone appeared a few times. The rearrangement joins TRBV9 to TRBJ1-5; D not resolved. The V gene's germline CDR1 is SGDLS and CDR2 YYNGEE. Trimming cost V 2 bases and J 9 bases, with 12 bases left between them. This CDR3 spans 13 amino acids. The CDR3 sequence is CASSVESSGPQHF. The CDR3 DNA sequence: TGTGCCAGCAGCGTTGAATCCAGTGGGCCCCAGCATTTT.

The chain carries TRBV5-5 and TRBJ2-7; a possible D gene is TRBD1 (5 bases). Germline CDR1 reads SGHKS; CDR2 reads YYEKEE (reference sequence). Deletions cut 0 bases from V and 0 bases from J, with 7 bases between. The CDR3 is 14 residues long. The CDR3 sequence: CASSLDRSSYEQYF. The CDR3 DNA sequence: TGTGCCAGCAGCTTGGACAGGAGCTCCTACGAGCAGTACTTC.

The J gene is TRBJ2-3, the V gene TRBV29-1, with 8 bases identical to TRBD1. With V trimmed by 6 bases and J by 0 bases, 2 bases remained unmatched. Germline V gene sequence: CDR1 SQVTM, CDR2 ANQGSEA. This CDR3 is built from 13 residues. CDR3 protein: CSVRTGSTDTQYF. The CDR3, as DNA: TGCAGCGTCCGGACAGGGAGCACAGATACGCAGTATTTT.

This clone was recorded a few times. The rearrangement links TRBV14 to TRBJ1-2; D unclear. This CDR3 is 14 amino acids long. Germline loops: CDR1 SGHDN, CDR2 FVKESK. V was cut by 4 bases and J by 2 bases, with 11 bases left in between. CDR3 in amino acids: CASSPNSPNYGYTF. CDR3 nucleotides: TGTGCCAGCAGCCCTAACAGCCCGAACTATGGCTACACCTTC.

The gene calls are TRBV4-3 and TRBJ2-7; D gene uncertain. The CDR3 is made up of 13 amino acids. Germline V gene data show CDR1 as LGHNA and CDR2 as YSLEER. V dropped 0 bases and J dropped 4 bases, with 7 bases sitting between them. The CDR3 coding sequence is TGCGCCAGCAGCCAAGATCAGTCGTACGAGCAGTACTTC. Translation gives CASSQDQSYEQYF.

The V and J genes are TRBV5-6 and TRBJ1-6, with 11 bases lining up with TRBD1. CDR1 and CDR2 from the germline V gene are SGHDT and YYEEEE. The V segment lost 0 bases and the J segment 7 bases; nucleotides outside the gene matches: 0. This CDR3 is built from 15 residues. The CDR3 coding sequence is TGTGCCAGCAGCTTGGGGACAGGGGGCAATTCACCCCTCCACTTT. Amino acid sequence: CASSLGTGGNSPLHF. The whole variable domain, remainder taken from reference TRBV5-6 and TRBJ1-6, is DAGVTQSPTHLIKTRGQQVTLRCSPKSGHDTVSWYQQALGQGPQFIFQYYEEEERQRGNFPDRFSGHQFPNYSSELNVNALLLGDSALYLCASSLGTGGNSPLHFGNGTRLTVT.